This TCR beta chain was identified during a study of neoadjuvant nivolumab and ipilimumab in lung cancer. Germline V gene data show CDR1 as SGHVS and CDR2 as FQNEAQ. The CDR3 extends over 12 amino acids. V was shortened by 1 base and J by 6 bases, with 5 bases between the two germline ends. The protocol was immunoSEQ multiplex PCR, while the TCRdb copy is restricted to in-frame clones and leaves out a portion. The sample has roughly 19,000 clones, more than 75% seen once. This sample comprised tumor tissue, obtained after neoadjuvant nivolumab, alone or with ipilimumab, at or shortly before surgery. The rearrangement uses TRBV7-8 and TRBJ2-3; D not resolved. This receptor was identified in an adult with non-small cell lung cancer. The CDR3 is CASSLVDDTQYF. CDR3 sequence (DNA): TGTGCCAGCAGCTTAGTGGATGATACGCAGTATTTT.